Each of the 19 T cell receptor beta chains below was sequenced from the same sample in a study of blood T cell repertoires in COVID-19. Using immunoSEQ multiplex PCR, the repertoire was profiled, and TCRdb retains in-frame clones only, with some absent. The data contain around 330,000 clones, over 80% of them singletons. The sample taken for sequencing was PBMCs or T cells enriched from blood (not recorded which). The receptors come from a woman under 30 who had recovered from COVID-19.

V and J are TRBV5-1 and TRBJ2-4; 11 positions agree with TRBD1. Germline trimming cut 4 bases from V and 6 bases from J; bases unmatched to any gene: 9. CDR1 and CDR2 from the germline V gene are SGHRS and YFSETQ. CDR3 size: 16 residues. CDR3 bases: TGCGCCAGCAGCCCGAGGACAGGGGGCTTCGGAAACATTCAGTACTTC. Amino acid sequence: CASSPRTGGFGNIQYF.

The rearrangement uses TRBV23-1 and TRBJ1-2; D perhaps matches TRBD1 (6 bases). TRBV23-1 is filed as an ORF, its function uncertain. The CDR3 is 17 amino acids. Trimming shortened V by 0 bases and J by 3 bases, and 17 bases separated the two germline ends. Written as DNA, the CDR3 is TGCGCCAGCAGTCAATCCCGCGGGGGTGCAGGGGACTATGGCTACACCTTC. Protein sequence: CASSQSRGGAGDYGYTF.

The table lists this clone with a few counts. DNA of the CDR3: TGTGCCAGCAGTGTTCTAGCGGGAGCACACAATGAGCAGTTCTTC. Its translation is CASSVLAGAHNEQFF. V gene TRBV6-2 or TRBV6-3 combines with J gene TRBJ2-1, with 10 positions matching TRBD2. Trimming removed 5 bases from V and 5 bases from J; junction bases left unmatched: 6. Germline assignment: CDR1 MNHEY and CDR2 SVGEGT. CDR3 length: 15 amino acids.

V is TRBV14 and J is TRBJ1-1; 9 bases align to TRBD1. Trimming at V came to 7 bases and at J to 4 bases, leaving 7 bases not matched to a gene. Per the germline V gene, CDR1 is SGHDN and CDR2 is FVKESK. The CDR3 totals 14 residues. The CDR3 nucleotides are TGTGCCAGCATAACAGGGGGCAGGAGCACTGAAGCTTTCTTT. Protein sequence: CASITGGRSTEAFF.

The V call is TRBV18, the J call TRBJ1-2, with a weak D call TRBD1 (6 bases). This CDR3 contains 15 residues. V was clipped by 3 bases and J by 6 bases, with 17 bases between them. Germline CDR1 and CDR2: KGHSH and LQKENI. DNA for the CDR3: TGTGCCAGCTCACCGCGGGGGGCAGAGGGTGATGGCTACACCTTC. This gives the protein CASSPRGAEGDGYTF.

Notes on this clone: Other DNA sequences in this sample translate to the same CDR3. The chain has TRBV5-1 and TRBJ1-2; 7 nucleotides match TRBD1. The V segment lost 2 bases and the J segment 2 bases; nucleotides outside the gene matches: 3. This CDR3 spans 14 amino acids. Germline V gene sequence: CDR1 SGHRS, CDR2 YFSETQ. The CDR3 loop reads CASSFGTANYGYTF. In DNA, the CDR3 is TGCGCCAGCAGCTTCGGGACAGCAAACTATGGCTACACCTTC.

V and J are TRBV5-8 and TRBJ1-4; D ambiguous. Per the germline V gene, CDR1 is SGHTS and CDR2 is YDEGEE. There are 13 residues in the CDR3. V lost 5 bases and J lost 3, with 8 bases in between. The CDR3 nucleotides read TGTGCCAGCAGAGACGGAGCTAATGAAAAACTGTTTTTT. Its translation is CASRDGANEKLFF. The entire variable domain, with the rest obtained from reference TRBV5-8 and TRBJ1-4, is as follows: EAGVTQSPTHLIKTRGQQATLRCSPISGHTSVYWYQQALGLGLQFLLWYDEGEERNRGNFPPRFSGRQFPNYSSELNVNALELEDSALYLCASRDGANEKLFFGSGTQLSVL.

This chain connects TRBV19 to TRBJ1-1; 12 nucleotides agree with TRBD1. CDR1 is LNHDA, CDR2 SQIVND, per germline (reference sequence). This CDR3 has 15 residues. V gave up 5 bases and J gave up 8 bases; unmatched junction bases: 9. The CDR3 loop is CASSASGQGAREAFF. For the CDR3, the DNA is TGTGCCAGTAGTGCCTCGGGACAGGGGGCGCGGGAAGCTTTCTTT.

The J gene is TRBJ2-6, the V gene TRBV5-5; maybe TRBD1 (5 bases). This CDR3 is built from 18 residues. Germline values: CDR1 SGHKS, CDR2 YYEKEE (reference sequence). V gave up 2 bases and J gave up 1 base, with 16 bases separating them. The CDR3 spells CASSLMRQRLSGANVLTF. The CDR3, as DNA: TGTGCCAGCAGCTTAATGCGACAGAGGCTATCTGGGGCCAACGTCCTGACTTTC.

The rearrangement joins TRBV6-5 to TRBJ1-2, with TRBD1 as a possible D gene (6 bases). V was cut by 6 bases and J by 4 bases, with 15 bases left in between. Germline CDR1 is MNHEY and CDR2 is SVGAGI. CDR3 length equals 14 residues. This CDR3 is CASRVGQGIYGYTF. CDR3 bases: TGTGCCAGCAGGGTGGGGCAGGGGATCTATGGCTACACCTTC.

The gene calls are TRBV9 and TRBJ2-3; 10 bases line up with TRBD2. Germline CDR1 and CDR2: SGDLS and YYNGEE. The CDR3 consists of 16 residues. V shed 0 bases, J shed 1 base, and the junction held 2 bases outside the gene matches. The CDR3 reads CASSVEGTSGTDTQYF. In DNA, the CDR3 is TGTGCCAGCAGCGTAGAAGGGACTAGCGGCACAGATACGCAGTATTTT.

The V call is TRBV2, the J call TRBJ1-4, with TRBD1 matching 10 bases. With 2 bases clipped from V and 1 base from J, the junction kept 1 base outside the gene matches. Per germline, CDR1 SNHLY and CDR2 FYNNEI. This CDR3 is built from 16 residues. CDR3 sequence (DNA): TGTGCCAGCAGTGAAAGGACAGGGGGAACTAATGAAAAACTGTTTTTT. This codes for CASSERTGGTNEKLFF.

The CDR3 is CASRATGGDTGELFF. The DNA for the CDR3 is TGTGCCAGCAGAGCCACAGGGGGGGACACCGGGGAGCTGTTTTTT. The chain links TRBV11-3 to TRBJ2-2; D might be TRBD1 (8 bases). The CDR3 has 15 residues. Germline V gives CDR1 SGHNT, CDR2 YENEEA. Trimming removed 6 bases from V and 3 bases from J, with 14 bases in between. The full variable domain, rest sourced from reference TRBV11-3 and TRBJ2-2, is EAGVVQSPRYKIIEKKQPVAFWCNPISGHNTLYWYLQNLGQGPELLIRYENEEAVDDSQLPKDRFSAERLKGVDSTLKIQPAELGDSAVYLCASRATGGDTGELFFGEGSRLTVL.

This clone turned up a few times. The V and J genes are TRBV2 and TRBJ1-5, with D possibly TRBD1 on 5 matching bases. Germline CDR1 reads SNHLY; CDR2 reads FYNNEI. CDR3 length: 14 residues. Trimming stripped 8 bases from V and 8 bases from J, with 19 bases between. This CDR3 reads CASAIDSQVKPQHF. The CDR3 nucleotides read TGTGCCAGCGCTATTGACAGCCAAGTTAAGCCCCAGCATTTT. Using reference TRBV2 and TRBJ1-5 for the parts outside the CDR3, the full variable domain is EPEVTQTPSHQVTQMGQEVILRCVPISNHLYFYWYRQILGQKVEFLVSFYNNEISEKSEIFDDQFSVERPDGSNFTLKIRSTKLEDSAMYFCASAIDSQVKPQHFGDGTRLSIL.

Here the CDR3 reads CASSLTGMGNTIYF. The CDR3 region has the DNA TGTGCCAGCAGCCTGACAGGGATGGGAAACACCATATATTTT. The J gene is TRBJ1-3, the V gene TRBV3-1 (or the pseudogene TRBV3-2), with 7 bases fitting TRBD1. CDR3 length equals 14 residues. Trimming cost V 4 bases and J 4 bases; bases outside gene matches: 4. Germline V lookup: CDR1 LGHDT, CDR2 YNNKEL (reference sequence).

J is TRBJ2-4 and V is TRBV6-5; D is possibly TRBD1 (7 bases). The germline CDR1 and CDR2 sequences are MNHEY and SVGAGI. CDR3 length equals 15 residues. The V gene lost 0 bases and the J gene lost 5 bases, with 11 bases spanning the gap. The CDR3 sequence is CASSYSSGGQNIQYF. CDR3 bases: TGTGCCAGCAGTTACTCGTCAGGGGGGCAAAACATTCAGTACTTC.

This clone was counted only a few times. The rearrangement joins TRBV15 to TRBJ2-3; 10 bases align to TRBD2. CDR3 size: 14 residues. Per germline, CDR1 LNHNV and CDR2 YYDKDF (reference sequence). V gave up 8 bases and J gave up 5 bases; unmatched junction bases: 7. The CDR3 protein is CATGLAGVGDTQYF. CDR3 nucleotides: TGTGCCACCGGCCTAGCGGGAGTAGGAGATACGCAGTATTTT.

This clone was detected only once. This chain connects TRBV18 to TRBJ2-7, with D possibly matching TRBD1 (6 bases). The V gene lost 3 bases and the J gene lost 2 bases, with 11 bases spanning the gap. This CDR3 comprises 14 residues. Germline V CDR1 and CDR2: KGHSH, LQKENI. The CDR3 region is CASSPRQVAYEQYF. Written as DNA, the CDR3 is TGTGCCAGCTCACCCAGACAGGTAGCCTACGAGCAGTACTTC.

The chain couples TRBV4-3 to TRBJ2-1; 9 positions match TRBD1. The germline V gene encodes CDR1 LGHNA and CDR2 YSLEER. The V gene end was trimmed by 1 base and the J gene end by 6 bases; junction bases not matched to a gene: 1. The CDR3 loop spans 14 amino acids. CDR3 sequence (DNA): TGCGCCAGCAGCCAAGGGGACAGGGCCAATGAGCAGTTCTTC. Amino acid sequence: CASSQGDRANEQFF.